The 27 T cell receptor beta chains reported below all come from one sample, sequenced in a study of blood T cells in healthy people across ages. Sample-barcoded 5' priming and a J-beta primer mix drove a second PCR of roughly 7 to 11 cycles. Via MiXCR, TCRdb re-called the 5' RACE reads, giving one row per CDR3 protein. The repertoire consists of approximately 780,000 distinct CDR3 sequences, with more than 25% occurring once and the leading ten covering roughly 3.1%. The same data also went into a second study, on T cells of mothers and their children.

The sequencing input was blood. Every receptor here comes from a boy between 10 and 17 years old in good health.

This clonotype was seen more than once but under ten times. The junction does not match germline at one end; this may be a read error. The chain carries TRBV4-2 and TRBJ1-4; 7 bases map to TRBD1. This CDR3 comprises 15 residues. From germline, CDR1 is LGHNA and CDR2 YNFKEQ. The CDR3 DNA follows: TGTGCCAGCAGCCAAAGAACAGGGGATCCTGAAAAACCGTTTTTT. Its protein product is CASSQRTGDPEKPFF.

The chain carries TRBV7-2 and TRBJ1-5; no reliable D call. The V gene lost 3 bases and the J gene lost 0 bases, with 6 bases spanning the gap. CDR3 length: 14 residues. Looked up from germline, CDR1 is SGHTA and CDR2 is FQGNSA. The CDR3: CASSFAYSNQPQHF. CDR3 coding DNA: TGTGCCAGCAGCTTCGCTTATAGCAATCAGCCCCAGCATTTT.

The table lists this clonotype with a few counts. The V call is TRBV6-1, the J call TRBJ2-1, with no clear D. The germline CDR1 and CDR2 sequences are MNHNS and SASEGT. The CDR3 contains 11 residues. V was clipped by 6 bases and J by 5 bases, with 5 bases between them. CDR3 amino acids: CASRINNEQFF. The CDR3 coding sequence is TGTGCCAGCAGGATCAACAATGAGCAGTTCTTC.

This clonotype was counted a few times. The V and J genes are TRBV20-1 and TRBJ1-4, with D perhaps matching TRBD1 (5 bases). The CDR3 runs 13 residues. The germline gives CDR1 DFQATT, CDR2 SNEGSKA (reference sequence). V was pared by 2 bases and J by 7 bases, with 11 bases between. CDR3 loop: CSARQVGPEKLFF. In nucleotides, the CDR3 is TGCAGTGCTAGACAGGTGGGGCCTGAAAAACTGTTTTTT.

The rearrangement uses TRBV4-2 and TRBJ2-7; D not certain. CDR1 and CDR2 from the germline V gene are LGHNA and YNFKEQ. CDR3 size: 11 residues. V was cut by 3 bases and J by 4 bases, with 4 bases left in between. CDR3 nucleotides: TGTGCCAGCAGCCACAATTACGAGCAGTACTTC. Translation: CASSHNYEQYF.

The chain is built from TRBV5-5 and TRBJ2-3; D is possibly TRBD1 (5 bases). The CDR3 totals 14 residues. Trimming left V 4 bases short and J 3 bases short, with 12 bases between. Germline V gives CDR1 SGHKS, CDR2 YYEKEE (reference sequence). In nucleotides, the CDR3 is TGTGCCAGCAGCGTAGGGGTGAAGACAGATACGCAGTATTTT. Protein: CASSVGVKTDTQYF. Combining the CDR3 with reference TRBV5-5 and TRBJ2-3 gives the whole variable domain DAGVTQSPTHLIKTRGQQVTLRCSPISGHKSVSWYQQVLGQGPQFIFQYYEKEERGRGNFPDRFSARQFPNYSSELNVNALLLGDSALYLCASSVGVKTDTQYFGPGTRLTVL.

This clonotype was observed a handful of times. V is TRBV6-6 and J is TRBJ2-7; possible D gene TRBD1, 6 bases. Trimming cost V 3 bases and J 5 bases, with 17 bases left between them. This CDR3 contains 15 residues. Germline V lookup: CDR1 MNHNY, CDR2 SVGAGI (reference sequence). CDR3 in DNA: TGTGCCAGCAGTTATCATACAGGGATAATGCACGAGCAGTACTTC. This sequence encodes CASSYHTGIMHEQYF.

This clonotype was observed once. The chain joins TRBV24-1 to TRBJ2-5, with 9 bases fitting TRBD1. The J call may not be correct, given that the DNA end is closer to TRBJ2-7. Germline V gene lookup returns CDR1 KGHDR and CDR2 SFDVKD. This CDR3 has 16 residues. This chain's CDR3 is CATSAYPPDRGNEQYF. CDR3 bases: TGTGCCACCAGTGCCTATCCCCCGGACAGGGGAAACGAGCAGTACTTC.

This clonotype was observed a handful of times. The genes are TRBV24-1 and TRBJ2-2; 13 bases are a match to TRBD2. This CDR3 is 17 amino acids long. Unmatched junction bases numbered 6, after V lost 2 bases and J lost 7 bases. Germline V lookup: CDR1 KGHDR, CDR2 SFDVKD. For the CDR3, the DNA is TGTGCCACCAGTGATTCGACTAGCGGGGGGTTTGGCGGGGAGCTGTTTTTT. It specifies CATSDSTSGGFGGELFF.

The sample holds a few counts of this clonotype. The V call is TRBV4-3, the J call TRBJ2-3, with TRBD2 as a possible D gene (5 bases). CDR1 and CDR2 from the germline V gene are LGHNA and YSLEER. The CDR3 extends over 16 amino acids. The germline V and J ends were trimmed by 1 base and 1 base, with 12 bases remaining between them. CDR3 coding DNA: TGCGCCAGCAGCCAAGGAGGCGGGCCCCGCACAGATACGCAGTATTTT. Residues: CASSQGGGPRTDTQYF.

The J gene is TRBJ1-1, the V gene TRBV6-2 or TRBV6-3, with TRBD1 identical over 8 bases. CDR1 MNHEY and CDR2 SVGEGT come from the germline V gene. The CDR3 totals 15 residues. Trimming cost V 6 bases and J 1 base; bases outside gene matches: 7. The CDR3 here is CASSQWTGSNTEAFF. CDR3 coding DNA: TGTGCCAGCAGCCAATGGACAGGGTCGAACACTGAAGCTTTCTTT.

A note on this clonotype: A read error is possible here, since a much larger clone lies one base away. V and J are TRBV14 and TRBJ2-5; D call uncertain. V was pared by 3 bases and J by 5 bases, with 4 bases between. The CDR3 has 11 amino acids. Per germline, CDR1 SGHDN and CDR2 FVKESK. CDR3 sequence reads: CASSHDETQYF. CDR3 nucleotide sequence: TGTGCCAGCAGCCATGATGAGACCCAGTACTTC.

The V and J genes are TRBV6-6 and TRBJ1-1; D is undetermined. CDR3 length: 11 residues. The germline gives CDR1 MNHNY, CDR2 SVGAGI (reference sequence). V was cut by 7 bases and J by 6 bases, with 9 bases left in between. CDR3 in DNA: TGTGCCAGCACCGGGGATGCTGAAGCTTTCTTT. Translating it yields CASTGDAEAFF.

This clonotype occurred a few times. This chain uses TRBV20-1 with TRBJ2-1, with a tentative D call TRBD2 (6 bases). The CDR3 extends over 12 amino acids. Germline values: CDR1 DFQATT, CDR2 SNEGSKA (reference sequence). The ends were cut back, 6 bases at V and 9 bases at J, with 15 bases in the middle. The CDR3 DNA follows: TGCAGTGCCGAGGAGGGAATCATTGAGCAGTTCTTC. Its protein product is CSAEEGIIEQFF.

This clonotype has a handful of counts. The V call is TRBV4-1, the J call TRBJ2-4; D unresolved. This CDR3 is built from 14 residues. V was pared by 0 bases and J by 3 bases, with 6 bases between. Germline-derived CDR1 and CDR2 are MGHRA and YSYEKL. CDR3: CASSQERIKNIQYF. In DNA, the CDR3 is TGCGCCAGCAGCCAAGAACGGATCAAAAACATTCAGTACTTC.

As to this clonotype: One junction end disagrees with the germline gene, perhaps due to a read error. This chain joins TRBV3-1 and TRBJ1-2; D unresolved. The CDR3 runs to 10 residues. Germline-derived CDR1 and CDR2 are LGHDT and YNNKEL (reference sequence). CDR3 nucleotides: TGTGCCAGCAGCCAAGGCGGATTCTACTTC. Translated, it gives CASSQGGFYF.

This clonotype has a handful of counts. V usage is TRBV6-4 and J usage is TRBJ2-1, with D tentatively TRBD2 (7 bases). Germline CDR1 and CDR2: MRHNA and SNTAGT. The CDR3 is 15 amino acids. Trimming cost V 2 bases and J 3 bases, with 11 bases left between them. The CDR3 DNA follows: TGTGCCAGCAGTGACCGGGGGGCAAACTACAATGAGCAGTTCTTC. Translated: CASSDRGANYNEQFF.

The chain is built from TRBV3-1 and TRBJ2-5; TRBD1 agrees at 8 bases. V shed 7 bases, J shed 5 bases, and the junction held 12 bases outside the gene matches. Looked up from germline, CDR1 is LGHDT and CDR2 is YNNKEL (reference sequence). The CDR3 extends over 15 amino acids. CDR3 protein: CASTPAGRGPETQYF. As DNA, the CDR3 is TGTGCCAGCACCCCGGCCGGCAGGGGGCCGGAGACCCAGTACTTC.

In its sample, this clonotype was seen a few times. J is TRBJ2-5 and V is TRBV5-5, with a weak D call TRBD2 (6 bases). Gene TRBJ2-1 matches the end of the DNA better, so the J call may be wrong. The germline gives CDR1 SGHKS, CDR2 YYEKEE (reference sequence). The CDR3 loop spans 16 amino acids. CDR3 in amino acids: CASSRRGQGDLNEQFF. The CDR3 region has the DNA TGTGCCAGCAGCCGGAGGGGCCAAGGGGACCTAAATGAGCAGTTCTTC.

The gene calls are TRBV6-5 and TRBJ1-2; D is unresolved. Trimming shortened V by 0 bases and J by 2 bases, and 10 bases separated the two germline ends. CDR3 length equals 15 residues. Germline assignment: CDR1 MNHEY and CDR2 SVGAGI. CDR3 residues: CASSYSRNNNYGYTF. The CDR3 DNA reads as TGTGCCAGCAGTTACTCGAGGAACAACAACTATGGCTACACCTTC.

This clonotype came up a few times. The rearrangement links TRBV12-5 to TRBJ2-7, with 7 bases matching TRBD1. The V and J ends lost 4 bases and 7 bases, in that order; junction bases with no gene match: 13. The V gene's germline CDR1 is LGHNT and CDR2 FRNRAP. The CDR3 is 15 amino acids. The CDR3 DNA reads TGTGCTAGTGGTTCCCATCCCGGGACAGCCTCAGAGCAGTACTTC. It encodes CASGSHPGTASEQYF.

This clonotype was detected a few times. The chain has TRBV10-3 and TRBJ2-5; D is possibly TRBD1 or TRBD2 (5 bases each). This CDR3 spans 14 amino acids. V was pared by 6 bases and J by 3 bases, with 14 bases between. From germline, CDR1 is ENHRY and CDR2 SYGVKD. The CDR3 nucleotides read TGTGCCATCAGGGGGGTTGGCAGGGAAGAGACCCAGTACTTC. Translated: CAIRGVGREETQYF.

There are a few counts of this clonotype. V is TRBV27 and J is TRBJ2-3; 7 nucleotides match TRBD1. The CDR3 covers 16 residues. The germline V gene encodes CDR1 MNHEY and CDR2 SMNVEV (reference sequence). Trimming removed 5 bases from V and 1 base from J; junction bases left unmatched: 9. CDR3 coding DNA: TGTGCCAGCAGTCCATCCAACAGGGGTCGCACAGATACGCAGTATTTT. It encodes CASSPSNRGRTDTQYF.

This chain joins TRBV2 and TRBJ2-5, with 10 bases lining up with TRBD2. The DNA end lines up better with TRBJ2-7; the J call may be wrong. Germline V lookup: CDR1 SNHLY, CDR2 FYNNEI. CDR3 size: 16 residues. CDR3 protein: CASRRLLGLAGVEQYF. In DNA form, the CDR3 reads TGTGCCAGCAGACGATTGTTGGGTCTAGCGGGAGTCGAGCAGTACTTC.

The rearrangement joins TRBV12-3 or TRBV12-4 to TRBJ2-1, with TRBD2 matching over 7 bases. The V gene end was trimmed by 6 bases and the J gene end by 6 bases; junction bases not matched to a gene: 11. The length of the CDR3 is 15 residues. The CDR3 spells CASSPERGKGNEQFF. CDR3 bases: TGTGCCAGCAGCCCCGAGCGGGGAAAGGGCAATGAGCAGTTCTTC.

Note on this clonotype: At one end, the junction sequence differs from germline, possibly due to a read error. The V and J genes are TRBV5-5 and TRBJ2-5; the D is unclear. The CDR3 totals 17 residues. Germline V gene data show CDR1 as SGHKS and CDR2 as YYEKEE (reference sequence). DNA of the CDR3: TGTGCCGGCAGCCTAACTCCTACCGATGCGAATGAAGAGACCCAGTACTTC. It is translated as CAGSLTPTDANEETQYF.

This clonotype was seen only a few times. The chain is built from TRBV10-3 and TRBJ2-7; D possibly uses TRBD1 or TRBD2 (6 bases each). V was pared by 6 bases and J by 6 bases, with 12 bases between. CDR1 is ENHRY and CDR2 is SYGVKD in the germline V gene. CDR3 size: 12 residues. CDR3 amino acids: CAISGGGREQYF. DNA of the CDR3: TGTGCCATCAGCGGAGGGGGGCGCGAGCAGTACTTC.